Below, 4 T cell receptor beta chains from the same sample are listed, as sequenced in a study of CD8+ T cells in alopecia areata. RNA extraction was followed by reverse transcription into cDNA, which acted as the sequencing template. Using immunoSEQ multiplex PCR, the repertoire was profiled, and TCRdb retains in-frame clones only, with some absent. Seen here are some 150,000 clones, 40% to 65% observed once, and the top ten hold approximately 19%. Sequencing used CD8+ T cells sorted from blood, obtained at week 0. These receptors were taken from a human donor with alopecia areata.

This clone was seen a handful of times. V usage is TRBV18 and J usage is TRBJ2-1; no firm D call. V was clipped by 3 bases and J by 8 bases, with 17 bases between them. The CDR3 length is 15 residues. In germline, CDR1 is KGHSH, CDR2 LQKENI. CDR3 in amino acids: CASSPPVSSFDEQFF. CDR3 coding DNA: TGTGCCAGCTCACCCCCGGTTAGTAGTTTCGATGAGCAGTTCTTC.

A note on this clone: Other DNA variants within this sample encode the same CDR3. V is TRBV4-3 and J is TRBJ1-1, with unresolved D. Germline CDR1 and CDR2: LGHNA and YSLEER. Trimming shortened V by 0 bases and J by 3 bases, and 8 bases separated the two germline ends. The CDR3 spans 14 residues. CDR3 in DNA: TGCGCCAGCAGCCAAGATACGGGAGACACTGAAGCTTTCTTT. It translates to CASSQDTGDTEAFF.

The CDR3 DNA reads TGTGCCAGCAGCTCCCAACCAACCAGGGACGGGAACACTGAAGCTTTCTTT. It codes for CASSSQPTRDGNTEAFF. This chain links TRBV11-2 with TRBJ1-1; possible D gene TRBD1, 5 bases. V was pared by 4 bases and J by 1 base, with 19 bases between. The CDR3 consists of 17 residues. CDR1 and CDR2 from the germline V gene are SGHAT and FQNNGV.

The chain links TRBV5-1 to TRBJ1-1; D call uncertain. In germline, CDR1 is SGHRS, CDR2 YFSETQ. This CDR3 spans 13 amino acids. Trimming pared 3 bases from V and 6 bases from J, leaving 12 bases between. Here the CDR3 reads CASSSGRFSEAFF. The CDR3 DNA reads TGCGCCAGCAGCTCTGGACGGTTCTCTGAAGCTTTCTTT.